One and the same sample provided the 32 T cell receptor beta chains below, sequenced in a study of blood T cell repertoires in COVID-19. Data came from immunoSEQ multiplex PCR; TCRdb stores just in-frame clones and leaves some out. Here the sample spans some 250,000 clones, about 79% being singletons. The specimen was peripheral blood. Receptors originate from an elderly woman with acute or convalescent COVID-19.

The chain links TRBV6-5 to TRBJ2-7; D may be TRBD1 (6 bases). The CDR3 consists of 14 residues. Trimming took 6 bases from V and 2 from J, leaving 14 bases between them. Germline V gene data show CDR1 as MNHEY and CDR2 as SVGAGI. CDR3 sequence (DNA): TGTGCCAGCAGCTACCGGGACATAGCCTACGAGCAGTACTTC. Translated, it gives CASSYRDIAYEQYF.

The rearrangement joins TRBV24-1 to TRBJ2-3; D might be TRBD1 (6 bases). The germline CDR1 and CDR2 sequences are KGHDR and SFDVKD. The CDR3 sequence is 15 residues long. The V end lost 5 bases, the J end lost 0 bases, and 11 bases lay between the germline ends. The CDR3 DNA follows: TGTGCCACCAGTGTTCCGACAGGAAGCACAGATACGCAGTATTTT. This gives the protein CATSVPTGSTDTQYF.

DNA of the CDR3: TGTGCCAGCAGCTTCGGACTAGCGGGGGCCTCAAGCACAGATACGCAGTATTTT. This translates into CASSFGLAGASSTDTQYF. This chain connects TRBV5-6 to TRBJ2-3; 13 nucleotides line up with TRBD2. This CDR3 is built from 18 residues. Unmatched junction bases numbered 6, after V lost 2 bases and J lost 0 bases. Germline CDR1 and CDR2: SGHDT and YYEEEE.

The V call is TRBV10-3, the J call TRBJ2-5; D is possibly TRBD1 (6 bases). The CDR3 length is 13 residues. Germline CDR1 reads ENHRY; CDR2 reads SYGVKD. V shed 7 bases and J shed 5 bases, with 14 bases lying between them. CDR3 sequence (DNA): TGTGCCATCATCCCAGGGGAGAGGGAGACCCAGTACTTC. It specifies CAIIPGERETQYF.

V is TRBV2 and J is TRBJ1-1, with D unresolved. The V end lost 4 bases, the J end lost 1 base, and 7 bases lay between the germline ends. CDR1 and CDR2 from the germline V gene are SNHLY and FYNNEI. This CDR3 region has 13 residues. The CDR3, as DNA: TGTGCCAGCAGTGTATCGAGGAACACTGAAGCTTTCTTT. Protein sequence: CASSVSRNTEAFF.

This clone was observed a few times. This rearrangement joins TRBV7-9 to TRBJ2-5, with TRBD1 matching 7 bases. Germline-derived CDR1 and CDR2 are SEHNR and FQNEAQ (reference sequence). With V trimmed by 5 bases and J by 2 bases, 11 bases remained unmatched. CDR3 length: 16 amino acids. The DNA of the CDR3 is TGTGCCAGCAGCGAACTAGGGACAGTTGGACAAGAGACCCAGTACTTC. Amino acids: CASSELGTVGQETQYF.

A few counts support this clone. V and J are TRBV6-5 and TRBJ1-5; D may be TRBD1 (6 bases). CDR3 length: 15 amino acids. V was clipped by 5 bases and J by 0 bases, with 11 bases between them. Germline assignment: CDR1 MNHEY and CDR2 SVGAGI. The CDR3 sequence: CASSKQGFSNQPQHF. The CDR3 DNA follows: TGTGCCAGCAGTAAACAGGGTTTTAGCAATCAGCCCCAGCATTTT.

This chain joins TRBV7-2 and TRBJ2-3; 15 nucleotides align to TRBD2. Per the germline V gene, CDR1 is SGHTA and CDR2 is FQGNSA. The CDR3 contains 17 residues. V was clipped by 5 bases and J by 5 bases; unmatched bases: 8. DNA of the CDR3: TGTGCCAGCAGCCCTCCAGGACTAGCGGGGGGGCAAGATACGCAGTATTTT. This encodes CASSPPGLAGGQDTQYF.

J is TRBJ2-7 and V is TRBV3-1 (or the pseudogene TRBV3-2); TRBD2 aligns across 11 bases. The V gene end was trimmed by 0 bases and the J gene end by 1 base; junction bases not matched to a gene: 11. The CDR3 loop spans 19 amino acids. Germline V CDR1 and CDR2: LGHDT, YNNKEL (reference sequence). The CDR3 DNA follows: TGTGCCAGCAGCCAAGAGGGAGCTAGCGGGGGGCCCCGGTCCTACGAGCAGTACTTC. Its translation: CASSQEGASGGPRSYEQYF.

The count of this clone is one. The chain is built from TRBV2 and TRBJ2-1, with 13 bases fitting TRBD2. The CDR3 contains 15 residues. CDR1 and CDR2 from the germline V gene are SNHLY and FYNNEI. J lost 7 bases, V lost 6 bases, and 6 bases had no gene match. The CDR3 spells CASRLAGGPTNEQFF. As DNA, the CDR3 is TGTGCCAGCAGACTAGCGGGGGGGCCTACGAATGAGCAGTTCTTC.

The chain carries TRBV2 and TRBJ2-7; the D gene is possibly TRBD2 (5 bases). Germline V CDR1 and CDR2: SNHLY, FYNNEI. The CDR3 is 12 residues long. The V and J ends lost 6 bases and 4 bases respectively, with 10 bases between them. This CDR3 is CASRHGEYEQYF. The CDR3 DNA reads TGTGCCAGCAGACACGGGGAGTACGAGCAGTACTTC.

This clone was seen more than once but under ten times. This chain joins TRBV5-4 and TRBJ2-1; 8 bases match TRBD1. J gave up 8 bases and V 0 bases, and 7 bases lay outside the gene matches. CDR1 SGHNT and CDR2 YYREEE come from the germline V gene (reference sequence). The CDR3 has 15 amino acids. For the CDR3, the DNA is TGTGCCAGCAGCTTGGCCGTGACAGGGGTAGATGAGCAGTTCTTC. Its protein is CASSLAVTGVDEQFF.

The V call is TRBV5-1, the J call TRBJ1-3; TRBD1 matches 9 bases. The CDR3 contains 16 residues. CDR1 is SGHRS and CDR2 is YFSETQ in the germline V gene. The trim removed 3 bases at V and 0 bases at J, leaving 4 bases unmatched. The CDR3 bases are TGCGCCAGCAGCTCGACAGGGGGTCCCTCTGGAAACACCATATATTTT. It translates to CASSSTGGPSGNTIYF.

The genes are TRBV3-1 (or the pseudogene TRBV3-2) and TRBJ2-5; 7 bases line up with TRBD1. The germline V gene encodes CDR1 LGHDT and CDR2 YNNKEL (reference sequence). The CDR3 covers 14 residues. V was pared by 8 bases and J by 5 bases, with 11 bases of the junction left unmatched. As DNA, the CDR3 is TGTGCCAGCTCTCCGACAGGGTGGGATGAGACCCAGTACTTC. Encoded protein: CASSPTGWDETQYF.

The rearrangement uses TRBV27 and TRBJ1-5; D call uncertain. Trimming cost V 5 bases and J 0 bases, with 17 bases left between them. In germline, CDR1 is MNHEY, CDR2 SMNVEV (reference sequence). CDR3 length: 17 residues. The CDR3 loop reads CASSPLPGSNSNQPQHF. Written as DNA, the CDR3 is TGTGCCAGCAGTCCCCTGCCAGGTTCGAATAGCAATCAGCCCCAGCATTTT.

This sequence joins TRBV24-1 and TRBJ2-2; 7 bases align to TRBD2. Per germline, CDR1 KGHDR and CDR2 SFDVKD. Trimming removed 9 bases from V and 4 bases from J; junction bases left unmatched: 4. This CDR3 contains 13 residues. As DNA, the CDR3 is TGTGCCACCGCTGGGGGGGTCACCGGGGAGCTGTTTTTT. Its translation is CATAGGVTGELFF.

The chain carries TRBV7-3 and TRBJ2-1; weak D call: TRBD2 (6 bases). Trimming stripped 4 bases from V and 6 bases from J, with 19 bases between. Germline V gene data show CDR1 as SGHTA and CDR2 as FQGTGA. This CDR3 contains 16 residues. CDR3 residues: CASSSTGTLPVNEQFF. CDR3 DNA sequence: TGTGCCAGCAGCTCAACCGGGACTCTCCCCGTCAATGAGCAGTTCTTC. Supplemented by reference TRBV7-3 and TRBJ2-1, the full variable domain reads GAGVSQTPSNKVTEKGKYVELRCDPISGHTALYWYRQSLGQGPEFLIYFQGTGAADDSGLPNDRFFAVRPEGSVSTLKIQRTERGDSAVYLCASSSTGTLPVNEQFFGPGTRLTVL.

This sequence joins TRBV28 and TRBJ1-2; 7 bases are a match to TRBD1. The V gene's germline CDR1 is MDHEN and CDR2 SYDVKM. The CDR3 contains 12 residues. Losses at the gene ends were 11 bases for V and 7 bases for J; bases not matched to a gene: 10. The CDR3 DNA follows: TGTGCCTTAAGGAAGGGGGCGCTTGGCTACACCTTC. Translating gives CALRKGALGYTF.

The CDR3 DNA sequence: TGTGCCAGCAGTCGAAACCTCCCGGGACAGGGACAGAGCTATGGCTACACCTTC. Amino acid sequence: CASSRNLPGQGQSYGYTF. The J gene is TRBJ1-2, the V gene TRBV6-6; 9 bases fit TRBD1. The germline V gene encodes CDR1 MNHNY and CDR2 SVGAGI (reference sequence). Trimming at V came to 5 bases and at J to 4 bases, leaving 17 bases not matched to a gene. The CDR3 consists of 18 residues.

The chain recombines TRBV3-1 (or the pseudogene TRBV3-2) with TRBJ1-1, with 8 bases matching TRBD1. The germline gives CDR1 LGHDT, CDR2 YNNKEL (reference sequence). This CDR3 spans 15 amino acids. V was pared by 4 bases and J by 4 bases, with 8 bases of the junction left unmatched. The CDR3 here is CASSLAQGAGTEAFF. The CDR3 nucleotides read TGTGCCAGCAGCCTCGCCCAGGGGGCGGGCACTGAAGCTTTCTTT.

This sequence joins TRBV18 and TRBJ2-7, with D tentatively TRBD1 (5 bases). The CDR3 extends over 13 amino acids. Germline V gene sequence: CDR1 KGHSH, CDR2 LQKENI. Trimming removed 3 bases from V and 6 bases from J, with 12 bases in between. This chain's CDR3 is CASSPFDQGEQYF. The CDR3, as DNA: TGTGCCAGCTCACCGTTCGACCAGGGCGAGCAGTACTTC.

V usage is TRBV19 and J usage is TRBJ1-6; no reliable D call. The CDR3 is 15 residues long. Per germline, CDR1 LNHDA and CDR2 SQIVND (reference sequence). V shed 7 bases and J shed 5 bases, with 15 bases lying between them. The CDR3: CASTPVGVNNSPLHF. DNA for the CDR3: TGTGCCAGTACCCCCGTCGGGGTCAATAATTCACCCCTCCACTTT.

V usage is TRBV6-1 and J usage is TRBJ1-6; maybe TRBD1 (5 bases). The length of the CDR3 is 14 residues. Trimming took 2 bases from V and 10 from J, leaving 12 bases between them. CDR1 is MNHNS and CDR2 is SASEGT in the germline V gene. The CDR3 bases are TGTGCCAGCAGTGAAATGGGGGAGGGATCACCCCTCCACTTT. It specifies CASSEMGEGSPLHF.

The chain joins TRBV18 to TRBJ1-1; possible D gene TRBD1, 6 bases. The length of the CDR3 is 17 residues. V lost 1 base and J 6 bases, leaving 21 bases between the germline ends. The germline CDR1 and CDR2 sequences are KGHSH and LQKENI. This chain's CDR3 is CASSPRVMGATNPEAFF. For the CDR3, the DNA is TGTGCCAGCTCACCACGAGTAATGGGGGCGACCAACCCTGAAGCTTTCTTT.

The chain employs TRBV10-3 and TRBJ1-2, with TRBD1 matching over 7 bases. This CDR3 is built from 13 residues. V lost 5 bases and J lost 4; bases outside the gene matches: 4. CDR1 and CDR2 (germline): ENHRY, SYGVKD. The CDR3 nucleotides are TGTGCCATCAGTCTGCGGGACAGCTATGGCTACACCTTC. Translated, it gives CAISLRDSYGYTF.

V gene TRBV19 combines with J gene TRBJ1-4; possibly TRBD1 for D (6 bases). The CDR3 spans 15 residues. From germline, CDR1 is LNHDA and CDR2 SQIVND (reference sequence). Trimming cost V 6 bases and J 2 bases, with 13 bases left between them. The DNA of the CDR3 is TGTGCCAGTAGCCCCCACAGGGAGACTAATGAAAAACTGTTTTTT. Translating it yields CASSPHRETNEKLFF.

The genes are TRBV5-1 and TRBJ2-2; tentatively, D is TRBD1 (6 bases). Germline V CDR1 and CDR2: SGHRS, YFSETQ. Trimming pared 6 bases from V and 2 bases from J, leaving 14 bases between. This CDR3 region has 15 residues. The CDR3 is CASKGQTFNTGELFF. The CDR3 DNA reads TGCGCCAGCAAAGGACAGACATTCAACACCGGGGAGCTGTTTTTT.

The CDR3 DNA reads as TGCGCCAGCAGCTTGGTTAGGGACTACTACAATGAGCAGTTCTTC. This codes for CASSLVRDYYNEQFF. The gene calls are TRBV5-1 and TRBJ2-1; the match to TRBD2 covers 7 bases. Unmatched junction bases numbered 3, after V lost 0 bases and J lost 3 bases. Germline CDR1 SGHRS, CDR2 YFSETQ. There are 15 residues in the CDR3.

The V gene is TRBV2, the J gene TRBJ1-6; TRBD1 matches at 8 bases. The V segment lost 4 bases and the J segment 4 bases; nucleotides outside the gene matches: 3. The V gene's germline CDR1 is SNHLY and CDR2 FYNNEI. The CDR3 covers 15 residues. CDR3 loop: CASSVDRGYNSPLHF. The CDR3 region has the DNA TGTGCCAGCAGTGTAGACAGGGGATATAATTCACCCCTCCACTTT.

This rearrangement joins TRBV5-1 to TRBJ1-5, with D possibly TRBD1 on 6 matching bases. V lost 0 bases and J lost 1, with 11 bases in between. The germline CDR1 and CDR2 sequences are SGHRS and YFSETQ. This CDR3 is 16 amino acids long. CDR3 residues: CASSLGTGFSNQPQHF. The CDR3 bases are TGCGCCAGCAGCTTGGGAACAGGGTTCAGCAATCAGCCCCAGCATTTT.

The chain joins TRBV5-4 to TRBJ2-1, with a tentative D call TRBD1 (6 bases). The CDR3 is 14 amino acids. Trimming took 0 bases from V and 4 from J, leaving 8 bases between them. Germline V gene lookup returns CDR1 SGHNT and CDR2 YYREEE (reference sequence). The CDR3 DNA is TGTGCCAGCAGCTTGGCACAGGGATACAATGAGCAGTTCTTC. This translates into CASSLAQGYNEQFF.

The table lists this clone with a count of one. The V call is TRBV14, the J call TRBJ2-3, with D possibly TRBD1 on 6 matching bases. V lost 4 bases and J lost 2, with 16 bases in between. The CDR3 consists of 16 residues. Germline V gene data show CDR1 as SGHDN and CDR2 as FVKESK. CDR3 sequence: CASSLRQVANTDTQYF. For the CDR3, the DNA is TGTGCCAGCAGCCTAAGACAGGTAGCTAACACAGATACGCAGTATTTT.